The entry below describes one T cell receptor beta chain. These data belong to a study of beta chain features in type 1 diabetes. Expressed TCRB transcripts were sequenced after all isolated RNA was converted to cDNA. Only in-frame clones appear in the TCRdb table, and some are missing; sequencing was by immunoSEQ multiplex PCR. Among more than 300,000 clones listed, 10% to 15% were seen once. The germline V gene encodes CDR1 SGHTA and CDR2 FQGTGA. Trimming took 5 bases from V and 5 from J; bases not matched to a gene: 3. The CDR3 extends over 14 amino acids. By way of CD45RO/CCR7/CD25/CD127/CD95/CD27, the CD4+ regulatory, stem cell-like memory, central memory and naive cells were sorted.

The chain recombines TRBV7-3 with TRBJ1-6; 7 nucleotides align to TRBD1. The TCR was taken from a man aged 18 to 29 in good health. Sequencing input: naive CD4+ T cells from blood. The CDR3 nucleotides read TGTGCCAGCAGCGTGGGACAGAATAATTCACCCCTCCACTTT. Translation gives CASSVGQNNSPLHF.